This T cell receptor beta chain was sequenced during a study of T and B cells in COVID-19 patients. In the study overall: At median age about 37 years, recovered patients were younger than active-infection patients at under 70. Notes on the study in general: At recovery TRB diversity and richness exceeded healthy donors, after highly clonal active COVID-19 repertoires. Patients with COVID-19 reportedly showed strongly skewed T cell receptor beta variable and joining gene usage. CD4+, regulatory T cell, CD8+ and sorted SARS-CoV-2-responsive or tetramer+ T cells were not yet sequenced.

BIOMED2 TRB-A/B primer pools were used in multiplex TRB PCR. MiXCR was run by TCRdb on the multiplex PCR reads, yielding one entry per CDR3 protein. Seen here are 20,000 or so distinct CDR3 sequences, 30% observed once, and the top ten hold less than 2.5%. Germline values: CDR1 MNHEY, CDR2 SVGAGI. Deletions cut 5 bases from V and 7 bases from J, with 11 bases between. The CDR3 consists of 12 residues. Blood genomic DNA input for TRB amplification was 250-500 ng. With regard to this clonotype: The antigen is unknown.

The sequence came from a human donor who had recovered from COVID-19. The rearrangement joins TRBV6-5 to TRBJ1-2; D remains ambiguous. The sequenced sample consisted of blood. This CDR3 is CASSEAPSGYTF. For the CDR3, the DNA is TGTGCCAGCAGTGAGGCCCCCTCTGGCTACACCTTC.